The 23 T cell receptor beta chains reported below all come from one sample, sequenced in a study of shared clonotypes between healthy human individuals. This table comes from immunoSEQ multiplex PCR, and its TCRdb copy is limited to in-frame clones, with some not included. The sample includes hundreds of thousands of clones, 92% seen only once; the top ten take roughly 24%. CD45RO-negative, CCR7-selected cells formed the naive CD8 fraction, which excluded terminally differentiated effector memory CD45RA+ cells. The sequencing input was naive CD8+ T cells sorted from blood. The receptors shown here come from a man aged 30 to 39 in good health.

V and J are TRBV11-2 and TRBJ2-7; the D is unclear. The CDR3 consists of 15 residues. V gave up 1 base and J gave up 4 bases, with 14 bases separating them. Germline CDR1 SGHAT, CDR2 FQNNGV. CDR3 protein: CASSLGALGLYEQYF. CDR3 nucleotide sequence: TGTGCCAGCAGCTTAGGGGCCCTCGGGTTATACGAGCAGTACTTC.

The chain recombines TRBV7-8 with TRBJ2-5; D tentatively fits TRBD1 or TRBD2 (5 bases each). This CDR3 comprises 17 residues. Trimming took off 5 bases at V and 0 bases at J, with 19 bases between the two ends. CDR1 is SGHVS and CDR2 is FQNEAQ in the germline V gene. Here the CDR3 reads CASSEGWGTRYQETQYF. The CDR3 nucleotides read TGTGCCAGCAGCGAGGGGTGGGGGACCCGATACCAAGAGACCCAGTACTTC.

The gene calls are TRBV19 and TRBJ2-7; the match to TRBD2 covers 7 bases. With 3 bases clipped from V and 0 bases from J, the junction kept 5 bases outside the gene matches. Germline CDR1 is LNHDA and CDR2 is SQIVND (reference sequence). The CDR3 is 15 residues long. The CDR3 protein is CASSIGLGSSYEQYF. In DNA, the CDR3 is TGTGCCAGTAGTATTGGACTAGGGAGCTCCTACGAGCAGTACTTC.

V usage is TRBV7-9 and J usage is TRBJ2-5; D gene ambiguous. V was trimmed by 2 bases and J by 0 bases, leaving 7 bases between them. CDR3 length: 14 amino acids. CDR1 is SEHNR and CDR2 is FQNEAQ in the germline V gene (reference sequence). CDR3 nucleotides: TGTGCCAGCAGCTTATTCCAAGACCAAGAGACCCAGTACTTC. This codes for CASSLFQDQETQYF.

This chain connects TRBV7-9 to TRBJ2-3, with D perhaps TRBD2 (6 bases). V shed 3 bases and J shed 0 bases, with 10 bases lying between them. Per germline, CDR1 SEHNR and CDR2 FQNEAQ (reference sequence). The CDR3 contains 15 residues. The CDR3 sequence is CASSFAGSSTDTQYF. CDR3 sequence (DNA): TGTGCCAGCAGCTTTGCGGGATCTAGCACAGATACGCAGTATTTT.

The rearrangement uses TRBV28 and TRBJ1-2; 7 bases fit TRBD1. The germline V gene encodes CDR1 MDHEN and CDR2 SYDVKM. The CDR3 runs to 11 residues. V was pared by 6 bases and J by 6 bases, with 1 base of the junction left unmatched. The DNA for the CDR3 is TGTGCCAGCAGAGACAGGGATGGCTACACCTTC. It is translated as CASRDRDGYTF.

The chain links TRBV6-1 to TRBJ1-1, with 7 nucleotides matching TRBD1. This CDR3 is built from 13 residues. V lost 11 bases to trimming and J lost 3 bases; unmatched junction nucleotides: 9. The germline gives CDR1 MNHNS, CDR2 SASEGT. In DNA form, the CDR3 reads TGTGCCGTTACACAGGGGCGGTACACTGAAGCTTTCTTT. It codes for CAVTQGRYTEAFF.

In the case of this clone: This sample includes further DNA sequences coding for the same CDR3. The chain joins TRBV7-9 to TRBJ1-1, with unresolved D. V was pared by 5 bases and J by 8 bases, with 9 bases between. Germline lookup yields CDR1 SEHNR and CDR2 FQNEAQ (reference sequence). The CDR3 is 11 amino acids. This chain's CDR3 is CASSRTVEAFF. The DNA of the CDR3 is TGTGCCAGCAGCCGGACGGTCGAAGCTTTCTTT.

The rearrangement links TRBV5-5 to TRBJ1-1; TRBD1 is a possible D gene (6 bases). The CDR3 runs to 13 residues. Germline CDR1 and CDR2: SGHKS and YYEKEE (reference sequence). The V end lost 7 bases, the J end lost 0 bases, and 10 bases lay between the germline ends. CDR3 residues: CASLQGMNTEAFF. The CDR3 DNA reads TGTGCCAGCCTTCAGGGGATGAACACTGAAGCTTTCTTT.

The chain recombines TRBV27 with TRBJ2-1; the match to TRBD2 covers 15 bases. V was clipped by 3 bases and J by 8 bases; unmatched bases: 8. Germline lookup yields CDR1 MNHEY and CDR2 SMNVEV (reference sequence). The CDR3 loop spans 17 amino acids. CDR3 DNA: TGTGCCAGCAGTTTGGGACTAGCGGGAGGAATGGCCCATGAGCAGTTCTTC. It is translated as CASSLGLAGGMAHEQFF.

This chain uses TRBV13 with TRBJ1-2; possibly TRBD1 for D (6 bases). The CDR3 has 12 amino acids. V was clipped by 4 bases and J by 5 bases, with 8 bases between them. Germline lookup yields CDR1 PRHDT and CDR2 FYEKMQ (reference sequence). CDR3 sequence (DNA): TGTGCCAGCAGCTCCGGGACATATGGCTACACCTTC. Amino acids: CASSSGTYGYTF. The full variable domain, with the rest looked up from reference TRBV13 and TRBJ1-2, is AAGVIQSPRHLIKEKRETATLKCYPIPRHDTVYWYQQGPGQDPQFLISFYEKMQSDKGSIPDRFSAQQFSDYHSELNMSSLELGDSALYFCASSSGTYGYTFGSGTRLTVV.

Here the CDR3 DNA reads TGTGCCAGCAGCTTAGATGGAGACACCGGGGAGCTGTTTTTT. Protein: CASSLDGDTGELFF. V gene TRBV11-2 combines with J gene TRBJ2-2; no reliable D call. Trimming took off 0 bases at V and 3 bases at J, with 5 bases between the two ends. The CDR3 spans 14 residues. Germline CDR1 SGHAT, CDR2 FQNNGV. The complete variable domain, with remaining parts taken from reference TRBV11-2 and TRBJ2-2, reads EAGVAQSPRYKIIEKRQSVAFWCNPISGHATLYWYQQILGQGPKLLIQFQNNGVVDDSQLPKDRFSAERLKGVDSTLKIQPAKLEDSAVYLCASSLDGDTGELFFGEGSRLTVL.

This clone showed up just once. The V and J genes are TRBV10-2 and TRBJ1-1; no reliable D call. Germline values: CDR1 WSHSY, CDR2 SAAADI. The CDR3 runs 14 residues. Trimming left V 7 bases short and J 0 bases short, with 12 bases between. The CDR3 here is CASTSGRLNTEAFF. The CDR3 DNA follows: TGCGCCAGCACCTCGGGGAGGCTGAACACTGAAGCTTTCTTT.

On this clone: Different DNA sequences within this sample yield the same CDR3. This sequence joins TRBV27 and TRBJ2-1, with unresolved D. This CDR3 comprises 14 residues. Trimming stripped 2 bases from V and 0 bases from J, with 5 bases between. The germline V gene has CDR1 MNHEY and CDR2 SMNVEV (reference sequence). CDR3: CASSLESSYNEQFF. CDR3 sequence (DNA): TGTGCCAGCAGTTTAGAGAGCTCCTACAATGAGCAGTTCTTC.

The chain uses TRBV29-1 and TRBJ2-7; no clear D gene. Germline assignment: CDR1 SQVTM and CDR2 ANQGSEA. This CDR3 is built from 11 residues. V lost 5 bases and J lost 3, with 8 bases in between. CDR3 loop: CSVMVNYEQYF. Here the CDR3 DNA reads TGCAGCGTTATGGTTAACTACGAGCAGTACTTC.

The V and J genes are TRBV11-2 and TRBJ2-3, with a possible D match to TRBD2 (5 bases). Trimming removed 5 bases from V and 2 bases from J, with 14 bases in between. Germline lookup yields CDR1 SGHAT and CDR2 FQNNGV. The CDR3 extends over 15 amino acids. CDR3 bases: TGTGCCAGCAGCAGGGAGTCCGTAAACACAGATACGCAGTATTTT. Its translation: CASSRESVNTDTQYF.

The chain joins TRBV4-1 to TRBJ2-1, with 10 bases lining up with TRBD2. The germline V gene has CDR1 MGHRA and CDR2 YSYEKL. The CDR3 is 15 amino acids. V shed 1 base, J shed 8 bases, and the junction held 5 bases outside the gene matches. The CDR3 DNA sequence: TGCGCCAGCAGCCAAGTTCTAGCGGGAGCGGATGAGCAGTTCTTC. Amino acids: CASSQVLAGADEQFF.

CDR3 residues: CASSSGLAVSTDTQYF. CDR3 in DNA: TGTGCCAGCAGCTCCGGACTAGCGGTGAGCACAGATACGCAGTATTTT. This chain uses TRBV2 with TRBJ2-3, with 10 positions matching TRBD2. V lost 6 bases to trimming and J lost 0 bases; unmatched junction nucleotides: 6. Looked up from germline, CDR1 is SNHLY and CDR2 is FYNNEI. This CDR3 contains 16 residues.

The V gene is TRBV11-2, the J gene TRBJ1-1, with D perhaps matching TRBD1 (5 bases). Germline assignment: CDR1 SGHAT and CDR2 FQNNGV. Trimming took 3 bases from V and 0 from J, leaving 17 bases between them. The CDR3 contains 17 residues. This CDR3 is CASSFPRDRGMNTEAFF. As DNA, the CDR3 is TGTGCCAGCAGCTTTCCTCGGGACCGGGGAATGAACACTGAAGCTTTCTTT.

The genes are TRBV4-1 and TRBJ2-2; D might be TRBD2 (5 bases). Germline CDR1 MGHRA, CDR2 YSYEKL. V was clipped by 0 bases and J by 1 base, with 18 bases between them. The CDR3 runs to 19 residues. CDR3 DNA: TGCGCCAGCAGCCAAGAGGAGGTAGGGCTAGCAAAGAACACCGGGGAGCTGTTTTTT. This codes for CASSQEEVGLAKNTGELFF.

This clone showed up just once. The chain uses TRBV5-1 and TRBJ2-7; no reliable D call. CDR3 length: 15 amino acids. Germline CDR1 and CDR2: SGHRS and YFSETQ. Trimming stripped 0 bases from V and 1 base from J, with 11 bases between. The CDR3 protein is CASSLAGERSYEQYF. In DNA form, the CDR3 reads TGCGCCAGCAGCTTGGCCGGCGAAAGGTCCTACGAGCAGTACTTC.

This chain joins TRBV7-3 and TRBJ2-1; D unresolved. CDR1 SGHTA and CDR2 FQGTGA come from the germline V gene. The V and J ends lost 0 bases and 4 bases respectively, with 4 bases between them. The CDR3 is 13 residues long. CDR3 loop: CASSLTVYNEQFF. DNA for the CDR3: TGTGCCAGCAGCTTAACGGTTTACAATGAGCAGTTCTTC.

The chain has TRBV4-3 and TRBJ2-3, with a possible D match to TRBD2 (6 bases). Trimming shortened V by 0 bases and J by 2 bases, and 15 bases separated the two germline ends. CDR1 LGHNA and CDR2 YSLEER come from the germline V gene. The CDR3 is made up of 17 amino acids. The CDR3 loop is CASSQDVATGVTDTQYF. DNA of the CDR3: TGCGCCAGCAGCCAAGATGTGGCTACGGGGGTCACAGATACGCAGTATTTT.